This entry lists 9 T cell receptor beta chains sequenced from one sample in a study of blood T cell repertoires in COVID-19. Produced via immunoSEQ multiplex PCR; TCRdb's table is partial and in-frame only. The sample consists of 97,000 or so clones, 79% of them appearing once. Sequencing was done on a sample of peripheral blood. These receptors all come from a woman older than 75 with active or convalescent COVID-19.

A note on this clone: The junction departs from the called germline gene at one end, perhaps through a read error. The chain joins TRBV6-5 to TRBJ1-1; tentatively, D is TRBD1 (5 bases). CDR3 size: 12 residues. The germline gives CDR1 MNHEY, CDR2 SVGAGI. The CDR3 loop reads CASSSGLAEAFF. The CDR3 DNA reads as TGTGCCAGTAGTTCAGGGCTTGCTGAAGCTTTCTTT.

V is TRBV6-5 and J is TRBJ1-6; 10 nucleotides align to TRBD1. This CDR3 is 16 amino acids long. Trimming cost V 0 bases and J 7 bases; bases outside gene matches: 3. The germline V gene encodes CDR1 MNHEY and CDR2 SVGAGI. DNA of the CDR3: TGTGCCAGCAGTTACTCGTCGGGACAGGGGAATTCACCCCTCCACTTT. Translated: CASSYSSGQGNSPLHF.

The V call is TRBV30, the J call TRBJ1-1; perhaps TRBD1 as D (5 bases). CDR3 size: 14 residues. Trimming removed 4 bases at V and 5 bases at J, with 17 bases between. Germline-derived CDR1 and CDR2 are GTSNPN and SVGIG (reference sequence). CDR3 amino acids: CAWKWGDRRTEAFF. In nucleotides, the CDR3 is TGTGCCTGGAAGTGGGGGGATCGGAGGACTGAAGCTTTCTTT.

CDR3 sequence: CASSFDLRDTDTQYF. DNA for the CDR3: TGTGCCAGCAGCTTCGACCTGAGGGACACAGATACGCAGTATTTT. The chain joins TRBV7-9 to TRBJ2-3, with D tentatively TRBD2 (5 bases). From germline, CDR1 is SEHNR and CDR2 FQNEAQ (reference sequence). The CDR3 extends over 15 amino acids. Trimming removed 3 bases from V and 2 bases from J, with 12 bases in between.

The table lists this clone with a count of one. The V gene is TRBV7-8, the J gene TRBJ2-2; a possible D gene is TRBD2 (5 bases). The CDR3 sequence is 19 residues long. V gave up 1 base and J gave up 0 bases, with 18 bases separating them. Germline values: CDR1 SGHVS, CDR2 FQNEAQ. This CDR3 reads CASSLVPLLSGSNTGELFF. For the CDR3, the DNA is TGTGCCAGCAGCTTAGTTCCCCTTTTGAGCGGTTCGAACACCGGGGAGCTGTTTTTT. The whole variable domain, remainder taken from reference TRBV7-8 and TRBJ2-2, is GAGVSQSPRYKVAKRGQDVALRCDPISGHVSLFWYQQALGQGPEFLTYFQNEAQLDKSGLPSDRFFAERPEGSVSTLKIQRTQQEDSAVYLCASSLVPLLSGSNTGELFFGEGSRLTVL.

The chain carries TRBV19 and TRBJ1-2, with D perhaps matching TRBD1 (5 bases). CDR3 length: 13 residues. The V and J ends lost 6 bases and 4 bases respectively, with 12 bases between them. Per germline, CDR1 LNHDA and CDR2 SQIVND (reference sequence). The CDR3 protein is CASSEQATYGYTF. The CDR3 DNA reads as TGTGCCAGTAGCGAACAGGCTACCTATGGCTACACCTTC.

This clone was counted only a few times. This chain links TRBV10-3 with TRBJ2-5; 7 bases are a match to TRBD2. V lost 6 bases and J lost 1; bases outside the gene matches: 5. The CDR3 length is 14 residues. CDR1 and CDR2 from the germline V gene are ENHRY and SYGVKD. CDR3 sequence: CAIRASGSQETQYF. DNA for the CDR3: TGTGCCATCAGGGCTAGCGGAAGCCAAGAGACCCAGTACTTC.

V and J are TRBV2 and TRBJ1-2, with D uncertain. CDR1 and CDR2 from the germline V gene are SNHLY and FYNNEI. CDR3 length equals 13 residues. Trimming stripped 7 bases from V and 1 base from J, with 10 bases between. The CDR3 is CASKENSNYGYTF. The CDR3 nucleotides are TGTGCCAGCAAGGAAAACAGTAACTATGGCTACACCTTC.

This chain links TRBV4-3 with TRBJ2-1; D not resolved. V was clipped by 0 bases and J by 9 bases, with 18 bases between them. The CDR3 length is 16 residues. CDR1 LGHNA and CDR2 YSLEER come from the germline V gene. This chain's CDR3 is CASSQDSLVGVGEQFF. In nucleotides, the CDR3 is TGCGCCAGCAGCCAAGATTCATTGGTTGGAGTTGGTGAGCAGTTCTTC.